The source of this T cell receptor (beta chain) is a study of T-cell memory formation after mild COVID-19. General study points: Some responding clones appeared in pre-infection memory, suggesting cross-reactive memory joined. Second-wave clones reaching peak frequency on day 37 lacked confirmed SARS-CoV-2 specificity.

CDR3 size: 15 residues. V was clipped by 1 base and J by 4 bases; unmatched bases: 4. CDR1 and CDR2 from the germline V gene are LGHNT and FRNRAP. One entry per CDR3 protein results from TCRdb running MiXCR on the 5' RACE reads. Of about 450,000 distinct CDR3 sequences listed, more than 20% are singletons. In the case of this clonotype: Its target is not known.

This clonotype was sampled from an adult woman who had mild COVID-19 (a few samples of this study predate the infection). Cell type and time point are not known. The chain employs TRBV12-5 and TRBJ1-1; 9 bases match TRBD1. The source material was PBMCs or a T cell subset sorted from them (not recorded which). The DNA for the CDR3 is TGTGCTAGTGGTTTGGCTACAGGGGGCCGCACTGAAGCTTTCTTT. Translation gives CASGLATGGRTEAFF.